One and the same sample provided the 13 T cell receptor beta chains below, sequenced in a study of T cells in Graves' hyperthyroidism and ophthalmopathy. Amplified TCR beta CDR3 regions derived from RNA transcripts. RT-PCR in the first round (using the HTBI primer set) targeted the TCR CDR3. TCRdb re-derived calls from the multiplex PCR reads in MiXCR, one entry per CDR3 protein. The sample includes 300,000 to 450,000 distinct CDR3 sequences, approximately 17% seen only once; the top ten take 35% to 50%. Sequencing was done on a sample of blood. The receptors were gathered from a man between 18 and 29 years old with Graves' ophthalmopathy.

This rearrangement joins TRBV20-1 to TRBJ2-5, with 10 bases matching TRBD2. CDR1 DFQATT and CDR2 SNEGSKA come from the germline V gene (reference sequence). This CDR3 spans 16 amino acids. V was clipped by 4 bases and J by 5 bases; unmatched bases: 13. In DNA form, the CDR3 reads TGCAGTGCTACGGGACTAGCGAGAGTCCATAGGGAGACCCAGTACTTC. Its protein is CSATGLARVHRETQYF.

The rearrangement links TRBV25-1 to TRBJ2-3; D not resolved. V gave up 1 base and J gave up 0 bases, with 11 bases separating them. Germline CDR1 reads MGHDK; CDR2 reads SYGVNS. The CDR3 runs 16 residues. This CDR3 reads CASSEWLEQSTDTQYF. CDR3 bases: TGTGCCAGCAGTGAATGGCTAGAACAAAGCACAGATACGCAGTATTTT.

At least ten counts were recorded for this clonotype. The chain couples TRBV15 to TRBJ2-5, with D perhaps matching TRBD2 (6 bases). CDR3 length: 21 amino acids. The V end lost 0 bases, the J end lost 5 bases, and 31 bases lay between the germline ends. Germline CDR1 LNHNV, CDR2 YYDKDF (reference sequence). CDR3 in amino acids: CATSRDGARGLGVLAQETQYF. The CDR3 bases are TGTGCCACCAGCAGAGATGGCGCCCGGGGGTTGGGTGTGCTAGCCCAGGAGACCCAGTACTTC. Drawing the rest from reference TRBV15 and TRBJ2-5, the complete variable domain is DAMVIQNPRYQVTQFGKPVTLSCSQTLNHNVMYWYQQKSSQAPKLLFHYYDKDFNNEADTPDNFQSRRPNTSFCFLDIRSPGLGDTAMYLCATSRDGARGLGVLAQETQYFGPGTRLLVL.

This clonotype appeared a single time. At one of its ends the junction is not consistent with the germline gene, which may arise from a read error. The V call is TRBV2, the J call TRBJ2-7; 8 bases are a match to TRBD2. Germline CDR1 reads SNHLY; CDR2 reads FYNNEI. This CDR3 has 15 residues. This CDR3 reads CATSDARGDNYEQYF. The CDR3 nucleotides read TGTGCCACCAGTGACGCGCGGGGGGACAACTACGAGCAGTACTTC. Drawing the rest from reference TRBV2 and TRBJ2-7, the complete variable domain is EPEVTQTPSHQVTQMGQEVILRCVPISNHLYFYWYRQILGQKVEFLVSFYNNEISEKSEIFDDQFSVERPDGSNFTLKIRSTKLEDSAMYFCATSDARGDNYEQYFGPGTRLTVT.

This clonotype has only a few counts. This chain joins TRBV5-1 and TRBJ1-4; 7 positions agree with TRBD1. V lost 2 bases, J lost 3 bases, and 4 bases stayed unmatched. CDR3 length: 15 amino acids. Germline assignment: CDR1 SGHRS and CDR2 YFSETQ. Here the CDR3 reads CASSLGGRANEKLFF. The CDR3 DNA is TGCGCCAGCAGCTTAGGGGGCCGGGCTAATGAAAAACTGTTTTTT.

This clonotype was detected only a few times. The rearrangement links TRBV18 to TRBJ2-7; 9 bases are a match to TRBD1. The CDR3 is 16 residues long. Losses at the gene ends were 3 bases for V and 1 base for J; bases not matched to a gene: 7. Per germline, CDR1 KGHSH and CDR2 LQKENI. The CDR3 loop reads CASSPWAGQGSYEQYF. CDR3 bases: TGTGCCAGCTCACCCTGGGCGGGACAGGGATCCTACGAGCAGTACTTC.

This clonotype was counted ten times or more. This chain joins TRBV28 and TRBJ1-1; tentatively, D is TRBD1 (5 bases). This CDR3 is 16 amino acids long. Germline CDR1 is MDHEN and CDR2 is SYDVKM. V was trimmed by 5 bases and J by 1 base, leaving 17 bases between them. Here the CDR3 DNA reads TGTGCCAGCAGTCGAATTTGGGGGGATCCGAACACTGAAGCTTTCTTT. Protein product: CASSRIWGDPNTEAFF.

This clonotype showed up just a few times. V is TRBV6-6 and J is TRBJ1-1, with D possibly TRBD1 on 6 matching bases. In germline, CDR1 is MNHNY, CDR2 SVGAGI (reference sequence). Trimming cost V 0 bases and J 4 bases, with 6 bases left between them. This CDR3 region has 13 residues. Here the CDR3 reads CASSYSTGTEAFF. Written as DNA, the CDR3 is TGTGCCAGCAGTTACTCGACAGGCACTGAAGCTTTCTTT.

This chain connects TRBV18 to TRBJ1-2, with unresolved D. The CDR3 has 14 amino acids. Trimming shortened V by 2 bases and J by 6 bases, and 13 bases separated the two germline ends. CDR1 is KGHSH and CDR2 is LQKENI in the germline V gene. CDR3 sequence reads: CASSPGLGMDGYTF. The CDR3 DNA is TGTGCCAGCTCACCAGGACTGGGCATGGATGGCTACACCTTC.

The V and J genes are TRBV19 and TRBJ2-2; 7 bases match TRBD1. Germline CDR1 reads LNHDA; CDR2 reads SQIVND (reference sequence). V lost 5 bases to trimming and J lost 5 bases; unmatched junction nucleotides: 11. This CDR3 has 16 amino acids. The CDR3 DNA follows: TGTGCCAGTAGTCTTTCCTACAGGGGCCGTACCGGGGAGCTGTTTTTT. This gives the protein CASSLSYRGRTGELFF.

The chain has TRBV6-2 or TRBV6-3 and TRBJ2-1; the match to TRBD2 covers 8 bases. With V trimmed by 6 bases and J by 4 bases, 8 bases remained unmatched. The germline CDR1 and CDR2 sequences are MNHEY and SVGEGT. The CDR3 extends over 15 amino acids. The CDR3 loop is CASSLLAAPYNEQFF. The CDR3 DNA sequence: TGTGCCAGCAGCTTACTAGCGGCCCCTTACAATGAGCAGTTCTTC.

This clonotype was seen at least ten times. The gene calls are TRBV11-2 and TRBJ1-2, with D maybe TRBD1 (5 bases). Germline V lookup: CDR1 SGHAT, CDR2 FQNNGV. V lost 2 bases and J lost 4, with 17 bases in between. The CDR3 spans 16 residues. The CDR3 bases are TGTGCCAGCAGCTTAAGTGAAGGGGTTGGACTCTATGGCTACACCTTC. Amino acid sequence: CASSLSEGVGLYGYTF.

This clonotype showed up many times. CDR3 coding DNA: TGCAGTGCTAGAGTGGTTGGGGCGGCGGTTGAAAAACTGTTTTTT. Amino acid sequence: CSARVVGAAVEKLFF. This rearrangement joins TRBV20-1 to TRBJ1-4; the D gene is possibly TRBD1 (5 bases). There are 15 residues in the CDR3. Germline CDR1 DFQATT, CDR2 SNEGSKA (reference sequence). The ends were cut back, 1 base at V and 7 bases at J, with 16 bases in the middle.